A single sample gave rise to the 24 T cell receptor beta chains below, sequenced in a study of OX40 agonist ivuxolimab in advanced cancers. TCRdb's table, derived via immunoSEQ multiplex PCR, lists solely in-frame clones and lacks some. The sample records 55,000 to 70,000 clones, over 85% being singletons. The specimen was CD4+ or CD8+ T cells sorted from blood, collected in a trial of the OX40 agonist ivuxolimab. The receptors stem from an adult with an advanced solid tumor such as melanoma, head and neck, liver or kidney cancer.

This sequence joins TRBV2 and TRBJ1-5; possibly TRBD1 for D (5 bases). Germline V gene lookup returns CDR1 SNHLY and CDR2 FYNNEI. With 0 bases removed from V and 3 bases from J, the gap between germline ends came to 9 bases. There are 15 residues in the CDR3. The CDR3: CASSEAGVNNQPQHF. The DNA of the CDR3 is TGTGCCAGCAGTGAAGCAGGGGTTAACAATCAGCCCCAGCATTTT.

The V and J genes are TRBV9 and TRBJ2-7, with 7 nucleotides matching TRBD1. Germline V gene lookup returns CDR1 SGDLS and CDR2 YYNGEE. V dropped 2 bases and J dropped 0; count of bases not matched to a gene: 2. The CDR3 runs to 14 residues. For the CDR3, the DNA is TGTGCCAGCAGCGTTGGGACAGACTCCTACGAGCAGTACTTC. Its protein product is CASSVGTDSYEQYF.

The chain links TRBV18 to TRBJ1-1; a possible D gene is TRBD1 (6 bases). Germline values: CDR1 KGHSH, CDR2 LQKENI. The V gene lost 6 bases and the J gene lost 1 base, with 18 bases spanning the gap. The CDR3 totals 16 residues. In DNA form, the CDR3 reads TGTGCCAGCTCGCTCAGGGGAGTAATGGAGAACACTGAAGCTTTCTTT. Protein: CASSLRGVMENTEAFF.

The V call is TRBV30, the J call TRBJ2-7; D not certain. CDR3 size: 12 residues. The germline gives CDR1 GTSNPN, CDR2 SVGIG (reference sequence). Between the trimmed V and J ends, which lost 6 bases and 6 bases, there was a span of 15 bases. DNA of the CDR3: TGTGCCTGCTTCGGGCCTATCTCCGAGCAGTACTTC. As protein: CACFGPISEQYF.

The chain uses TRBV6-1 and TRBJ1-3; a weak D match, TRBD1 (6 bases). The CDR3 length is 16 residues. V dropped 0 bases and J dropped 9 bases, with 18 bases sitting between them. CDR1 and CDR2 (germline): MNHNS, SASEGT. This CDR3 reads CASSEAPGQGISTIYF. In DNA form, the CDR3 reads TGTGCCAGCAGTGAAGCGCCGGGCCAGGGGATCTCCACCATATATTTT.

The CDR3: CASSTSGGNNSPLHF. The CDR3 region has the DNA TGTGCCAGTAGTACCTCGGGGGGCAATAATTCACCCCTCCACTTT. The J gene is TRBJ1-6, the V gene TRBV19, with D possibly matching TRBD1 (6 bases). Germline lookup yields CDR1 LNHDA and CDR2 SQIVND (reference sequence). This CDR3 spans 15 amino acids. V was trimmed by 4 bases and J by 5 bases, leaving 12 bases between them.

CDR3 loop: CASRQQGAKQYF. The CDR3 nucleotides are TGTGCCAGCAGACAACAGGGGGCGAAACAGTACTTC. The rearrangement joins TRBV25-1 to TRBJ2-7, with 9 nucleotides matching TRBD1. V lost 6 bases, J lost 10 bases, and 7 bases stayed unmatched. The CDR3 length is 12 residues. Germline V CDR1 and CDR2: MGHDK, SYGVNS.

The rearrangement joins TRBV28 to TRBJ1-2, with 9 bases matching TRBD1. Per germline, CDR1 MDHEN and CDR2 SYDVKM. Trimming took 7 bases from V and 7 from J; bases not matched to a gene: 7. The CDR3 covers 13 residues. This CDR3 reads CASIVTGGRGYTF. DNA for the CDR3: TGTGCCAGCATTGTAACAGGGGGCCGTGGCTACACCTTC.

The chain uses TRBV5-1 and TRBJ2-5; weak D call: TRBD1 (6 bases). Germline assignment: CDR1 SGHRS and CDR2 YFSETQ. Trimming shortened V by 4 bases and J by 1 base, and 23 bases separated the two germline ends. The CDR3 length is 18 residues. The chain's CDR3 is CASSMGATLVRIQETQYF. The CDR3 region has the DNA TGCGCCAGCAGCATGGGGGCAACTCTTGTCCGGATCCAAGAGACCCAGTACTTC.

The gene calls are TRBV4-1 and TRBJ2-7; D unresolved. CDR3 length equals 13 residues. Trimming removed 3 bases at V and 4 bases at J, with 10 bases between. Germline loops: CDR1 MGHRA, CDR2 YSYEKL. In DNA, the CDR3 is TGCGCCAGCAGCCACAAAGAAGGGTACGAGCAGTACTTC. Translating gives CASSHKEGYEQYF.

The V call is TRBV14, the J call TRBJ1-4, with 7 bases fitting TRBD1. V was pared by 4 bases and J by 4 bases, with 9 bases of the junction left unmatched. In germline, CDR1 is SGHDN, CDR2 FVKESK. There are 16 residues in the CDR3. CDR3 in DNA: TGTGCCAGCAGCCCTCTGTCTGGGACAGTTAATGAAAAACTGTTTTTT. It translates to CASSPLSGTVNEKLFF.

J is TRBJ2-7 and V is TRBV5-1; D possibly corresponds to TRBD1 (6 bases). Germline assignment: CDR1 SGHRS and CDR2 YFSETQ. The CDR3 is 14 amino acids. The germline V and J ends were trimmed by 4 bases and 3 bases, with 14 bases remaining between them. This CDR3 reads CASSPRDNRYEQYF. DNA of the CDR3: TGCGCCAGCAGCCCCCGGGACAACCGCTACGAGCAGTACTTC. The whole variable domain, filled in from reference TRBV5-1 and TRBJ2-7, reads KAGVTQTPRYLIKTRGQQVTLSCSPISGHRSVSWYQQTPGQGLQFLFEYFSETQRNKGNFPGRFSGRQFSNSRSEMNVSTLELGDSALYLCASSPRDNRYEQYFGPGTRLTVT.

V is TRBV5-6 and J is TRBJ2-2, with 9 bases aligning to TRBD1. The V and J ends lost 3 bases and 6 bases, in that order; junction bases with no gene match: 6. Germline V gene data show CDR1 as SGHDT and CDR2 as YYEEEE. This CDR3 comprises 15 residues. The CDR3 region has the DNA TGTGCCAGCAGCTCACAGGGGGCAGAGGCCGGGGAGCTGTTTTTT. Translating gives CASSSQGAEAGELFF.

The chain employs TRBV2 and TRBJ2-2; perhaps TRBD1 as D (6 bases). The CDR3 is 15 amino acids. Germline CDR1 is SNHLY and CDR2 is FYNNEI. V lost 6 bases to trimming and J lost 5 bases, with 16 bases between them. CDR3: CASRGAGARTGELFF. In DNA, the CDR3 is TGTGCCAGCAGGGGGGCAGGGGCGCGGACCGGGGAGCTGTTTTTT. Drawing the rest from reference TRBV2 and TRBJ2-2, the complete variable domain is EPEVTQTPSHQVTQMGQEVILRCVPISNHLYFYWYRQILGQKVEFLVSFYNNEISEKSEIFDDQFSVERPDGSNFTLKIRSTKLEDSAMYFCASRGAGARTGELFFGEGSRLTVL.

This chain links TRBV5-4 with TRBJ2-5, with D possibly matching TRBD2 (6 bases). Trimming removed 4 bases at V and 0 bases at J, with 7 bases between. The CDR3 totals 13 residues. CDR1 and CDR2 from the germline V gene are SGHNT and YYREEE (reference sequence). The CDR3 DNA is TGTGCCAGCAGCCGCGGGGACCAAGAGACCCAGTACTTC. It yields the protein CASSRGDQETQYF.

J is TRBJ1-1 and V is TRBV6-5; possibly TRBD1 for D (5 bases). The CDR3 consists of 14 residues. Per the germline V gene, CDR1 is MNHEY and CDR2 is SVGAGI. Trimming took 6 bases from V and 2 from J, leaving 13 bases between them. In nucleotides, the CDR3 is TGTGCCAGCAGCCACGGGGGGACCAACACTGAAGCTTTCTTT. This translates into CASSHGGTNTEAFF.

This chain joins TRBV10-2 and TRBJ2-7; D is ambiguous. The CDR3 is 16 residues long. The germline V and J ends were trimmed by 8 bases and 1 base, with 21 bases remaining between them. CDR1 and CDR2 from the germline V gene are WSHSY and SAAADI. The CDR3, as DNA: TGCGCCAGCTCCACGATTCCGGGCGCAAGATCCTACGAGCAGTACTTC. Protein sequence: CASSTIPGARSYEQYF.

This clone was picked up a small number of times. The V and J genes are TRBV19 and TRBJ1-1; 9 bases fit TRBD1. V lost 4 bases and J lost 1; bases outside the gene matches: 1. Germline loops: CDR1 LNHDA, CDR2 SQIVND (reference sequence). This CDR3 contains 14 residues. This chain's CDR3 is CASSRGQGNTEAFF. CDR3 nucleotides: TGTGCCAGTAGTAGGGGACAGGGGAACACTGAAGCTTTCTTT.

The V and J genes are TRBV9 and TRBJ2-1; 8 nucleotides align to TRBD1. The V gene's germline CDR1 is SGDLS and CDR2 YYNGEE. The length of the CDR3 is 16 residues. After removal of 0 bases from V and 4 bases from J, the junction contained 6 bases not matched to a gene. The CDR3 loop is CASSVAGQGAYNEQFF. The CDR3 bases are TGTGCCAGCAGCGTAGCCGGGCAGGGGGCTTACAATGAGCAGTTCTTC. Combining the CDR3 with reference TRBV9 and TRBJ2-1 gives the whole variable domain DSGVTQTPKHLITATGQRVTLRCSPRSGDLSVYWYQQSLDQGLQFLIQYYNGEERAKGNILERFSAQQFPDLHSELNLSSLELGDSALYFCASSVAGQGAYNEQFFGPGTRLTVL.

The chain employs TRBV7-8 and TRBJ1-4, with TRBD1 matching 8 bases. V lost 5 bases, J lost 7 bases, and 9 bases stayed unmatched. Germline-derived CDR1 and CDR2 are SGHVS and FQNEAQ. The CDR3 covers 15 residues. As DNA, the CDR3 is TGTGCCAGCAGCACGCGGACAGGGTGGGGTGAAAAACTGTTTTTT. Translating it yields CASSTRTGWGEKLFF.

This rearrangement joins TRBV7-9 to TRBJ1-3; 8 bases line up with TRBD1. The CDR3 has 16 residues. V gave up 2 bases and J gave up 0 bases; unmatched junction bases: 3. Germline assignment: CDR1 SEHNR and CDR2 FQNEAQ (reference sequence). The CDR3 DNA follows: TGTGCCAGCAGCTTAACAGGGGGTCGCTCTGGAAACACCATATATTTT. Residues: CASSLTGGRSGNTIYF.

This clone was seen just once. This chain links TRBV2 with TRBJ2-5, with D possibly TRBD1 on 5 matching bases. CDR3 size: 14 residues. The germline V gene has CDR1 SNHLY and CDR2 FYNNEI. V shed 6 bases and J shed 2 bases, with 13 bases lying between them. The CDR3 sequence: CASRTQGMQETQYF. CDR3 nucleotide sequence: TGTGCCAGCAGAACCCAGGGTATGCAAGAGACCCAGTACTTC.

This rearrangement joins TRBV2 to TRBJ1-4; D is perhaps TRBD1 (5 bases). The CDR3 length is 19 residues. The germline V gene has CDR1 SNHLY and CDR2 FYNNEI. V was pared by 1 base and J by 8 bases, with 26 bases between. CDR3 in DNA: TGTGCCAGCAGTGAAGGGACTGGATGGGGACCGCGGGTCGGCGAAAAACTGTTTTTT. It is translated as CASSEGTGWGPRVGEKLFF.

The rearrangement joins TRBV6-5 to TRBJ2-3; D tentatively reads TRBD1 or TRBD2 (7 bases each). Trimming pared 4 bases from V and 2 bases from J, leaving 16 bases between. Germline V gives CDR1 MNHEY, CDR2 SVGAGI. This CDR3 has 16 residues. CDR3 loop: CASSSSRGGLTDTQYF. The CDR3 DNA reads TGTGCCAGCAGTTCCTCCAGGGGGGGCCTCACAGATACGCAGTATTTT.